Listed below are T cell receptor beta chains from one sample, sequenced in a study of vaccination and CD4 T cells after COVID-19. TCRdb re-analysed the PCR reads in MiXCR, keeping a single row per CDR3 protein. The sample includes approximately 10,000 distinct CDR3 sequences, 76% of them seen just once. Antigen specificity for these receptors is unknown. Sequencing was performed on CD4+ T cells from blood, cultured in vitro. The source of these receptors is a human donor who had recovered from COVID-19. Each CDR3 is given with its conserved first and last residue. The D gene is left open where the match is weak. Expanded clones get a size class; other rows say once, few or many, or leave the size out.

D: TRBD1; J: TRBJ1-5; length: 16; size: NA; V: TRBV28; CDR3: CASGRRSGTVNQPQHF; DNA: TGTGCCAGCGGGCGGCGCTCCGGGACAGTGAATCAGCCCCAGCATTTT
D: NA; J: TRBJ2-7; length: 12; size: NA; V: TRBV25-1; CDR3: CASSRGTDEQYF; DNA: TGTGCCAGCAGCCGGGGGACGGACGAGCAGTACTTC
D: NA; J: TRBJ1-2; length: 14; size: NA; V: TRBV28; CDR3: CASSLADLLSGYTF; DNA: TGTGCCAGCAGTTTGGCAGATCTCCTCTCTGGCTACACCTTC
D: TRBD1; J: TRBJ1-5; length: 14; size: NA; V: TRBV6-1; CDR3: CASSAMTGGQPQHF; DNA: TGTGCCAGCAGTGCGATGACAGGGGGCCAGCCCCAGCATTTT
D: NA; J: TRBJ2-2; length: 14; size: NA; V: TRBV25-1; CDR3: CASRTDRNTGELFF; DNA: TGTGCCAGCAGGACGGACAGGAACACCGGGGAGCTGTTTTTT
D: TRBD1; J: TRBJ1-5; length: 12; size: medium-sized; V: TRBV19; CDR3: CASRTGNQPQHF; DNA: TGTGCCAGTAGGACAGGGAATCAGCCCCAGCATTTT
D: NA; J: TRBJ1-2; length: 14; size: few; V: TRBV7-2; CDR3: CASSLVGQGSGYTF; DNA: TGTGCCAGCAGCTTAGTAGGCCAGGGGTCCGGCTACACCTTC
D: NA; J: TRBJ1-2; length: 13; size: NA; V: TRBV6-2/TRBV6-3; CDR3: CASSSTGNYGYTF; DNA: TGTGCCAGCAGTTCCACAGGAAACTATGGCTACACCTTC
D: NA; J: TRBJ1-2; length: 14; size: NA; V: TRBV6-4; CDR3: CASRGHRPGYGYTF; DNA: TGTGCCAGCAGGGGACACCGACCGGGCTATGGCTACACCTTC
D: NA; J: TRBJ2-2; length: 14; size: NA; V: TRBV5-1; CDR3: CASSLSTNTGELFF; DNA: TGCGCCAGCAGCTTGTCCACTAACACCGGGGAGCTGTTTTTT
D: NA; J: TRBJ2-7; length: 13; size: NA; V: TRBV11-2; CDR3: CASSLRGLDEQYF; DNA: TGTGCCAGCAGCTTACGGGGGCTCGACGAGCAGTACTTC
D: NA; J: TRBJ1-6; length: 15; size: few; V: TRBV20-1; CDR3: CSARDRELRTSPLHF; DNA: TGCAGTGCTAGAGACAGGGAGTTACGAACTTCACCCCTCCACTTT
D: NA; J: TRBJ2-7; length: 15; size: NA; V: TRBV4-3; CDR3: CASSQDVQGWYEQYF; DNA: TGCGCCAGCAGCCAAGATGTTCAGGGGTGGTACGAGCAGTACTTC
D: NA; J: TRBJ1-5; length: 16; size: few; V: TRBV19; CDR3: CASSIWALGGYQPQHF; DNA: TGTGCCAGTAGTATTTGGGCCCTCGGGGGCTATCAGCCCCAGCATTTT
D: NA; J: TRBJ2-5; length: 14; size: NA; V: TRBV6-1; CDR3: CASSSGGVGETQYF; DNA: TGTGCCAGCAGTAGTGGCGGGGTAGGGGAGACCCAGTACTTC
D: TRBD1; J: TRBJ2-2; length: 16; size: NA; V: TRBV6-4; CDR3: CASSDTRDRDTGQLFF; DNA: TGTGCCAGCAGTGACACCCGGGACAGGGACACCGGGCAGCTGTTTTTT
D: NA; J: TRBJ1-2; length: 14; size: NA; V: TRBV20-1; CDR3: CSARGGAASYGYTF; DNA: TGCAGTGCTAGAGGGGGGGCTGCCAGCTATGGCTACACCTTC
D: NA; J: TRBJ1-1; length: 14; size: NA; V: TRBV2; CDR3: CASSERWQGTEAFF; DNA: TGTGCCAGCAGTGAACGATGGCAGGGGACTGAAGCTTTCTTT
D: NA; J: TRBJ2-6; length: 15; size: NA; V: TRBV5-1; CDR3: CASSLEFSGANVLTF; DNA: TGCGCCAGCAGCCTAGAATTCTCTGGGGCCAACGTCCTGACTTTC
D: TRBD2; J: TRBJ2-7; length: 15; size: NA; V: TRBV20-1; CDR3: CSAINPGLGSYEQYF; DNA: TGCAGTGCTATCAACCCGGGACTAGGCTCCTACGAGCAGTACTTC
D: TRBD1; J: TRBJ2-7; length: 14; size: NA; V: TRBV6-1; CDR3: CASSPRDRGYEQYF; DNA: TGTGCCAGCAGCCCAAGGGACAGGGGTTACGAGCAGTACTTC
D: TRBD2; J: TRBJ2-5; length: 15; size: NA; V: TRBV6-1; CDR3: CASSTTGTRQETQYF; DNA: TGTGCCAGCAGTACGACCGGGACTAGGCAGGAGACCCAGTACTTC
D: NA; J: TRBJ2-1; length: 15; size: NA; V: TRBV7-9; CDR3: CASSFSPTRYNEQFF; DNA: TGTGCCAGCAGCTTTAGCCCTACCCGATACAATGAGCAGTTCTTC
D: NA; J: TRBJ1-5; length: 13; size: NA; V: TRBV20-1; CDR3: CSAWIGDLQPQHF; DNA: TGCAGTGCTTGGATTGGGGACCTTCAGCCCCAGCATTTT
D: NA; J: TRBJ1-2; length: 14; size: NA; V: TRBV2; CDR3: CASSGRTERQGYTF; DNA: TGTGCCAGCAGCGGTAGGACCGAACGGCAGGGCTACACCTTC
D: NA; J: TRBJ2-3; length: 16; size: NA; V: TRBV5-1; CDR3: CASSLTAPVRADTQYF; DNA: TGCGCCAGCAGCTTGACGGCCCCCGTCCGTGCAGATACGCAGTATTTT
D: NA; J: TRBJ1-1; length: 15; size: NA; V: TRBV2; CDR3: CASSPNGIMNTEAFF; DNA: TGTGCCAGCAGTCCGAACGGGATCATGAACACTGAAGCTTTCTTT
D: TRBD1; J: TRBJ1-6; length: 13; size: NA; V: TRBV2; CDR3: CASTGQGNSPLHF; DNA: TGTGCCAGCACCGGACAGGGAAATTCACCCCTCCACTTT